These 17 T cell receptor beta chains came from one sample sequenced in a study of T cell repertoires in cytomegalovirus infection. TCRdb passed the reads through MiXCR, listing each CDR3 protein once. This sample yields fewer than 250,000 distinct CDR3 sequences, of which around an eighth are seen a single time; around 1.6% belongs to the top ten. Specimen: PBMCs. These receptors came from a human donor in good health (CMV status not recorded). Some clones in this sample may be carry-over from other donors' samples.

This clonotype was counted at least ten times. The chain couples TRBV19 to TRBJ2-7; the D gene is possibly TRBD2 (5 bases). The germline V gene encodes CDR1 LNHDA and CDR2 SQIVND (reference sequence). This CDR3 is 15 amino acids long. Trimming took 4 bases from V and 1 from J, leaving 14 bases between them. For the CDR3, the DNA is TGTGCCAGTAGTACCCCCGGGGAAGTGTCCTACGAGCAGTACTTC. Its translation is CASSTPGEVSYEQYF.

There are a few counts of this clonotype. The chain is built from TRBV28 and TRBJ1-2; D might be TRBD1 (5 bases). The germline CDR1 and CDR2 sequences are MDHEN and SYDVKM. Trimming took 11 bases from V and 8 from J, leaving 21 bases between them. The CDR3 sequence is 13 residues long. CDR3 bases: TGTGCCGCGCGGGGCGGCGACCCCTGGGGCTACACCTTC. Translating gives CAARGGDPWGYTF.

This clonotype was seen at least ten times. This rearrangement joins TRBV12-5 to TRBJ2-7, with 10 bases that match TRBD1. Unmatched junction bases numbered 10, after V lost 5 bases and J lost 6 bases. CDR3 length: 15 amino acids. Per germline, CDR1 LGHNT and CDR2 FRNRAP. DNA of the CDR3: TGTGCTAGTGGTCCCGGACAGGGGGTCTCTCGCGAGCAGTACTTC. It codes for CASGPGQGVSREQYF.

The CDR3 reads CASSLRASGANVLTF. CDR3 in DNA: TGTGCCAGCAGCTTACGTGCTTCTGGGGCCAACGTCCTGACTTTC. The V call is TRBV7-6, the J call TRBJ2-6; the D is unclear. The CDR3 runs to 15 residues. V lost 2 bases to trimming and J lost 1 base, with 6 bases between them. Germline lookup yields CDR1 SGHVS and CDR2 FNYEAQ.

The chain uses TRBV28 and TRBJ2-1; TRBD2 might be the D (6 bases). This CDR3 contains 16 residues. Germline V gene lookup returns CDR1 MDHEN and CDR2 SYDVKM. Trimming stripped 4 bases from V and 6 bases from J, with 19 bases between. The CDR3 sequence is CASSSPGLAKGNEQFF. In nucleotides, the CDR3 is TGTGCCAGCAGTTCCCCCGGGCTAGCGAAGGGCAATGAGCAGTTCTTC.

This clonotype was recorded at least ten times. The chain links TRBV12-3 or TRBV12-4 to TRBJ2-2; TRBD2 agrees at 11 bases. The CDR3 extends over 18 amino acids. V lost 6 bases to trimming and J lost 2 bases; unmatched junction nucleotides: 11. CDR3 DNA: TGTGCCAGCAGAAAACCCGGGACTAGCGGCCTTAACACCGGGGAGCTGTTTTTT. It specifies CASRKPGTSGLNTGELFF.

This clonotype showed up many times. The chain couples TRBV10-3 to TRBJ1-1; D is unclear. The CDR3 covers 13 residues. The V gene's germline CDR1 is ENHRY and CDR2 SYGVKD. V dropped 4 bases and J dropped 1 base, with 7 bases sitting between them. In nucleotides, the CDR3 is TGTGCCATCAGTGGGCGGGCGAACACTGAAGCTTTCTTT. Translating it yields CAISGRANTEAFF.

This clonotype was recorded at least ten times. The rearrangement links TRBV7-2 to TRBJ1-6, with D perhaps TRBD1 (5 bases). Germline CDR1 is SGHTA and CDR2 is FQGNSA. Trimming left V 3 bases short and J 6 bases short, with 9 bases between. The CDR3 has 14 amino acids. Written as DNA, the CDR3 is TGTGCCAGCAGCTTGAGAAGGGGTAATTCACCCCTCCACTTT. The encoded protein is CASSLRRGNSPLHF.

This clonotype was observed many times. The chain recombines TRBV5-4 with TRBJ2-2; D gene unclear. V was clipped by 1 base and J by 8 bases, with 6 bases between them. This CDR3 has 12 amino acids. Germline CDR1 SGHNT, CDR2 YYREEE (reference sequence). CDR3 sequence reads: CASSLWAGELFF. For the CDR3, the DNA is TGTGCCAGCAGCTTGTGGGCAGGGGAGCTGTTTTTT. Supplemented by reference TRBV5-4 and TRBJ2-2, the full variable domain reads ETGVTQSPTHLIKTRGQQVTLRCSSQSGHNTVSWYQQALGQGPQFIFQYYREEENGRGNFPPRFSGLQFPNYSSELNVNALELDDSALYLCASSLWAGELFFGEGSRLTVL.

The CDR3 loop is CASSGSGRMNTEAFF. The CDR3 nucleotides are TGCGCCAGCAGCGGCTCCGGACGGATGAACACTGAAGCTTTCTTT. The chain carries TRBV5-1 and TRBJ1-1, with D hard to call. The V gene's germline CDR1 is SGHRS and CDR2 YFSETQ. The CDR3 loop spans 15 amino acids. Trimming took 4 bases from V and 0 from J, leaving 13 bases between them.

This clonotype was detected a few times. In DNA form, the CDR3 reads TGCGCCAGCAGCCAAGACATTCCCGCGGGACTAGGACAAGAGACCCAGTACTTC. Protein sequence: CASSQDIPAGLGQETQYF. The chain is built from TRBV4-3 and TRBJ2-5, with 8 nucleotides matching TRBD2. The V segment lost 0 bases and the J segment 2 bases; nucleotides outside the gene matches: 11. Germline CDR1 and CDR2: LGHNA and YSLEER. The CDR3 sequence is 18 residues long.

This clonotype has at least ten counts. The chain is built from TRBV7-2 and TRBJ2-1, with 8 bases lining up with TRBD2. This CDR3 spans 14 amino acids. The V gene's germline CDR1 is SGHTA and CDR2 FQGNSA. V was clipped by 4 bases and J by 10 bases; unmatched bases: 9. CDR3 sequence (DNA): TGTGCCAGCAGCTCGCAAGCGGGAGTAGAGGAGCAGTTCTTC. It translates to CASSSQAGVEEQFF. Full variable domain (remainder filled in from reference TRBV7-2 and TRBJ2-1): GAGVSQSPSNKVTEKGKDVELRCDPISGHTALYWYRQSLGQGLEFLIYFQGNSAPDKSGLPSDRFSAERTGGSVSTLTIQRTQQEDSAVYLCASSSQAGVEEQFFGPGTRLTVL.

The CDR3 region is CSAREGLAYEQYF. The CDR3 coding sequence is TGCAGTGCTAGAGAAGGACTAGCCTACGAGCAGTACTTC. The chain employs TRBV20-1 and TRBJ2-7; 7 bases are shared with TRBD2. Germline CDR1 DFQATT, CDR2 SNEGSKA (reference sequence). The CDR3 is 13 residues long. With 0 bases clipped from V and 2 bases from J, the junction kept 1 base outside the gene matches.

This clonotype was picked up a small number of times. The CDR3, as DNA: TGTGCCAGCAGTGGGGGCGTACTAGAAAATGAGCAGTTCTTC. This codes for CASSGGVLENEQFF. The rearrangement joins TRBV25-1 to TRBJ2-1; the D call may be TRBD1 or TRBD2 (5 bases each). The CDR3 spans 14 residues. Per the germline V gene, CDR1 is MGHDK and CDR2 is SYGVNS. V lost 4 bases and J lost 7, with 14 bases in between.

This clonotype was observed many times. V and J are TRBV28 and TRBJ2-5; D tentatively reads TRBD1 or TRBD2 (5 bases each). CDR1 is MDHEN and CDR2 is SYDVKM in the germline V gene. The V end lost 6 bases, the J end lost 1 base, and 9 bases lay between the germline ends. CDR3 length: 13 residues. CDR3: CASRGTAQETQYF. Here the CDR3 DNA reads TGTGCCAGCAGGGGGACGGCCCAAGAGACCCAGTACTTC.

This clonotype was recorded many times. The V and J genes are TRBV5-6 and TRBJ2-1, with 8 bases lining up with TRBD2. Germline trimming cut 4 bases from V and 4 bases from J; bases unmatched to any gene: 13. The CDR3 runs 17 residues. Germline-derived CDR1 and CDR2 are SGHDT and YYEEEE. The CDR3 coding sequence is TGTGCCAGCAGCGCCACGCGGGTGCGGGAGGTATACAATGAGCAGTTCTTC. It yields the protein CASSATRVREVYNEQFF.

This clonotype was detected many times. The V call is TRBV7-2, the J call TRBJ1-1; D unresolved. CDR1 and CDR2 from the germline V gene are SGHTA and FQGNSA. V was shortened by 3 bases and J by 4 bases, with 9 bases between the two germline ends. This CDR3 is 13 amino acids long. The CDR3 sequence is CASSLTQATEAFF. The CDR3 DNA follows: TGTGCCAGCAGCTTGACTCAGGCCACTGAAGCTTTCTTT.